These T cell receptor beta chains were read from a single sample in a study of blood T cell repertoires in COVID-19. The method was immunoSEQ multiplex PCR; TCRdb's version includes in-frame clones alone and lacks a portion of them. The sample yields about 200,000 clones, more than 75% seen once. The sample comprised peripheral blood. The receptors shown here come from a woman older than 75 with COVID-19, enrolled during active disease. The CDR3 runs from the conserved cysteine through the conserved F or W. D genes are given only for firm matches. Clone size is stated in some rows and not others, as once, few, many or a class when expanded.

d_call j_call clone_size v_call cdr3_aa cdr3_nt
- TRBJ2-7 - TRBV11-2 CASSLDPHSYEQYF TGTGCCAGCAGCTTAGATCCCCACTCCTACGAGCAGTACTTC
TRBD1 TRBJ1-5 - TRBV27 CASALGQGSNQPQHF TGTGCCAGTGCCCTTGGACAGGGAAGCAATCAGCCCCAGCATTTT
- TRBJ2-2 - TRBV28 CASSITGSTGELFF TGTGCCAGCAGTATAACAGGGTCCACCGGGGAGCTGTTTTTT
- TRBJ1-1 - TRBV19 CASADRRNTEAFF TGTGCCAGCGCCGACAGACGGAACACTGAAGCTTTCTTT
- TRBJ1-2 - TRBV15 CATSPDSLIYYGYTF TGTGCCACCAGCCCTGACAGCCTGATCTACTATGGCTACACCTTC
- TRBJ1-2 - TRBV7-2 CASSLSRDYGYTF TGTGCCAGCAGCTTGTCTCGGGACTATGGCTACACCTTC
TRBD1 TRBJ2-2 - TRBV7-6 CASSLEGGLLTGELFF TGTGCCAGCAGCTTAGAAGGGGGCCTTCTCACCGGGGAGCTGTTTTTT
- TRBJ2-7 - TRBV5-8 CASSLEQGSYEQYF TGTGCCAGCAGCTTGGAACAGGGCTCCTACGAGCAGTACTTC
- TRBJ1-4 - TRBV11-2 CASSLVTGVREKLFF TGTGCCAGCAGCTTAGTAACAGGAGTAAGGGAAAAACTGTTTTTT
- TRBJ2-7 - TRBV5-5 CASSLNDFYEQYF TGTGCCAGCAGCTTGAACGACTTCTACGAGCAGTACTTC
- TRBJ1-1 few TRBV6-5 CASSPDSTEAFF TGTGCCAGCAGTCCAGACTCCACTGAAGCTTTCTTT
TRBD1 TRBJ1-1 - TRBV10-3 CAITRTGDWTEAFF TGTGCCATCACCCGGACAGGGGATTGGACTGAAGCTTTCTTT
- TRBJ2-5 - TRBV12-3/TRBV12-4 CASSFVRETQYF TGTGCCAGCAGTTTCGTCCGAGAGACCCAGTACTTC
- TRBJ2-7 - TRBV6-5 CASSTSSGSYEQYF TGTGCCAGCAGTACCAGCAGCGGCTCCTACGAGCAGTACTTC
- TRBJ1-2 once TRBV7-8 CASSLQGIYGYTF TGTGCCAGCAGCTTACAGGGAATCTATGGCTACACCTTC
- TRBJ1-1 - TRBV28 CASSARGRAEAFF TGTGCCAGCAGTGCGAGAGGTCGGGCTGAAGCTTTCTTT
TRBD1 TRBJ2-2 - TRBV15 CATNPGDRARTGELFF TGTGCCACCAACCCGGGGGACAGGGCTCGCACCGGGGAGCTGTTTTTT
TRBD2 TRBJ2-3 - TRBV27 CASSLAGGTSTDTQYF TGTGCCAGCAGTTTAGCGGGGGGGACTAGCACAGATACGCAGTATTTT
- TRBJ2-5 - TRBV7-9 CASSWGAGQETQYF TGTGCCAGCAGTTGGGGAGCCGGCCAAGAGACCCAGTACTTC
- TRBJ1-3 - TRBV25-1 CASSDPAGSGNTIYF TGTGCCAGCAGTGACCCCGCGGGTTCTGGAAACACCATATATTTT